The 27 T cell receptor beta chains reported below all come from one sample, sequenced in a study of regulatory and conventional T cells in RAG deficiency. Conventional CD4+ T cells were sorted from blood as CD25-low CD127-high cells. Sequenced by immunoSEQ multiplex PCR; TCRdb stores in-frame clones only, minus some. The table records fewer than 30,000 clones, nearly 95% of them present only once. The same sample was also studied in work on regulatory T cells. From that paper: The primer mix had 52 TRBV and 13 TRBJ primers.

Sequenced sample: CD25- CD4+ T cells sorted from blood. These receptors all come from a human donor in good health.

The gene calls are TRBV7-6 and TRBJ2-7; TRBD2 matches at 9 bases. The CDR3 totals 15 residues. V gave up 5 bases and J gave up 0 bases; unmatched junction bases: 5. CDR1 and CDR2 from the germline V gene are SGHVS and FNYEAQ. The CDR3 DNA reads TGTGCCAGCAGCCCAAGCGGGGGGAGCTCCTACGAGCAGTACTTC. The encoded protein is CASSPSGGSSYEQYF.

The count of this clone is one. The chain carries TRBV4-2 and TRBJ2-7, with D possibly being TRBD1 (6 bases). The CDR3 sequence is 16 residues long. Germline V gene lookup returns CDR1 LGHNA and CDR2 YNFKEQ. V lost 4 bases, J lost 3 bases, and 19 bases lay in between. DNA for the CDR3: TGTGCCAGCAGCCGAAAACGACAGGACCCTAACTACGAGCAGTACTTC. It codes for CASSRKRQDPNYEQYF.

The V and J genes are TRBV6-5 and TRBJ1-1; TRBD1 matches at 10 bases. With V trimmed by 7 bases and J by 4 bases, 6 bases remained unmatched. The V gene's germline CDR1 is MNHEY and CDR2 SVGAGI. The CDR3 has 14 residues. Here the CDR3 DNA reads TGTGCCAGCATCCGGACAGGGGGGATCACTGAAGCTTTCTTT. Protein: CASIRTGGITEAFF.

The chain couples TRBV2 to TRBJ2-1; D is possibly TRBD1 (6 bases). Trimming took 2 bases from V and 6 from J, leaving 11 bases between them. The length of the CDR3 is 14 residues. Germline V lookup: CDR1 SNHLY, CDR2 FYNNEI. The CDR3: CASSETGISNEQFF. The CDR3, as DNA: TGTGCCAGCAGTGAAACAGGGATCAGCAATGAGCAGTTCTTC.

This clone came up once. Other DNA sequences from this sample encode an identical CDR3 as well. This chain connects TRBV5-1 to TRBJ1-6; TRBD1 agrees at 8 bases. Trimming at V came to 4 bases and at J to 4 bases, leaving 4 bases not matched to a gene. The CDR3 covers 15 residues. Germline CDR1 SGHRS, CDR2 YFSETQ. CDR3 DNA: TGCGCCAGCAGCACAGGGGGAGGTTATAATTCACCCCTCCACTTT. Translated: CASSTGGGYNSPLHF.

The rearrangement uses TRBV19 and TRBJ1-1; D might be TRBD1 (6 bases). CDR3 size: 11 residues. V was shortened by 9 bases and J by 5 bases, with 10 bases between the two germline ends. The germline gives CDR1 LNHDA, CDR2 SQIVND (reference sequence). The CDR3 loop is CASTGWTEAFF. The CDR3 DNA follows: TGTGCCAGCACAGGGTGGACTGAAGCTTTCTTT.

The rearrangement uses TRBV25-1 and TRBJ1-2; the match to TRBD1 covers 9 bases. The junction had 6 bases not matched to a gene; V was cut back by 5 bases and J by 2 bases. Germline V gene lookup returns CDR1 MGHDK and CDR2 SYGVNS. CDR3 length equals 15 residues. CDR3 loop: CASSLGQGTNYGYTF. In nucleotides, the CDR3 is TGTGCCAGCAGTCTGGGACAGGGTACCAACTATGGCTACACCTTC.

The rearrangement links TRBV9 to TRBJ2-5; TRBD2 matches at 8 bases. The CDR3 covers 14 residues. Germline CDR1 reads SGDLS; CDR2 reads YYNGEE. Germline trimming cut 3 bases from V and 4 bases from J; bases unmatched to any gene: 5. CDR3 DNA sequence: TGTGCCAGCAGCGCGCGGGGGGCCGGAGAGACCCAGTACTTC. Protein sequence: CASSARGAGETQYF. Filled out from reference TRBV9 and TRBJ2-5, the complete variable domain reads DSGVTQTPKHLITATGQRVTLRCSPRSGDLSVYWYQQSLDQGLQFLIQYYNGEERAKGNILERFSAQQFPDLHSELNLSSLELGDSALYFCASSARGAGETQYFGPGTRLLVL.

The chain joins TRBV19 to TRBJ1-1; 8 positions agree with TRBD1. J lost 3 bases, V lost 4 bases, and 4 bases had no gene match. Germline lookup yields CDR1 LNHDA and CDR2 SQIVND (reference sequence). The CDR3 loop spans 14 amino acids. CDR3 sequence: CASSRDRTHTEAFF. For the CDR3, the DNA is TGTGCCAGTAGTAGGGACAGGACGCACACTGAAGCTTTCTTT.

This chain connects TRBV6-6 to TRBJ2-7; 7 bases are a match to TRBD1. The CDR3 is 16 amino acids. V shed 5 bases and J 3 bases; nucleotides not matched to a gene: 13. CDR1 and CDR2 from the germline V gene are MNHNY and SVGAGI (reference sequence). CDR3 region: CASSQPHTGAVYEQYF. CDR3 nucleotides: TGTGCCAGCAGTCAACCTCATACAGGGGCGGTCTACGAGCAGTACTTC.

The chain uses TRBV18 and TRBJ1-5, with a weak D call TRBD1 (5 bases). The CDR3 runs to 16 residues. Germline V lookup: CDR1 KGHSH, CDR2 LQKENI. The ends were cut back, 2 bases at V and 6 bases at J, with 17 bases in the middle. This chain's CDR3 is CASSPNSGSGAQPQHF. CDR3 coding DNA: TGTGCCAGCTCACCAAATTCTGGGAGCGGGGCTCAGCCCCAGCATTTT.

J is TRBJ2-5 and V is TRBV12-1; TRBD1 was called by the table and not checked on the DNA. TRBV12-1 is a recognized pseudogene. The CDR3 runs to 13 residues. The CDR3 DNA follows: TGTGCCAGCAGCTGGGAACAGGGAGAGACCCAGTACTTC. Translated, it gives CASSWEQGETQYF.

The rearrangement uses TRBV5-1 and TRBJ1-2; possible D gene TRBD1, 6 bases. The CDR3 totals 13 residues. CDR1 is SGHRS, CDR2 YFSETQ, per germline. The V end was cut by 3 bases, the J end by 5 bases, with 11 bases between. DNA of the CDR3: TGCGCCAGCAGCTCGGACAGTTATTATGGCTACACCTTC. Its translation is CASSSDSYYGYTF.

This sequence joins TRBV7-6 and TRBJ2-5; maybe TRBD2 (5 bases). The CDR3 sequence is 13 residues long. Trimming left V 1 base short and J 5 bases short, with 8 bases between. The germline gives CDR1 SGHVS, CDR2 FNYEAQ. Written as DNA, the CDR3 is TGTGCCAGCAGCTTAGGGACGGGGGAGACCCAGTACTTC. As protein: CASSLGTGETQYF.

J is TRBJ2-7 and V is TRBV15; the D gene is possibly TRBD2 (6 bases). Germline-derived CDR1 and CDR2 are LNHNV and YYDKDF (reference sequence). Trimming shortened V by 0 bases and J by 0 bases, and 12 bases separated the two germline ends. This CDR3 is 16 amino acids long. CDR3 residues: CATSRDQGRSSYEQYF. CDR3 coding DNA: TGTGCCACCAGCAGAGATCAAGGGAGGAGCTCCTACGAGCAGTACTTC.

This clone has more than one count but fewer than ten. The chain links TRBV6-5 to TRBJ1-3; 7 bases map to TRBD1. Germline CDR1 is MNHEY and CDR2 is SVGAGI. J was trimmed by 2 bases and V by 7 bases; bases with no gene match: 8. This CDR3 contains 15 residues. The CDR3 region is CASTTQGYPGNTIYF. The DNA of the CDR3 is TGTGCCAGCACCACACAGGGGTATCCTGGAAACACCATATATTTT.

This clone was detected only once. This sequence joins TRBV6-1 and TRBJ2-7, with TRBD2 as a possible D gene (5 bases). Germline V gives CDR1 MNHNS, CDR2 SASEGT. V lost 1 base and J lost 3, with 7 bases in between. The CDR3 loop spans 13 amino acids. CDR3 in amino acids: CASSEGESYEQYF. CDR3 sequence (DNA): TGTGCCAGCAGTGAAGGGGAGAGCTACGAGCAGTACTTC.

This chain joins TRBV27 and TRBJ1-3, with a weak D call TRBD1 (6 bases). The V end lost 9 bases, the J end lost 0 bases, and 18 bases lay between the germline ends. Germline CDR1 is MNHEY and CDR2 is SMNVEV (reference sequence). The CDR3 extends over 16 amino acids. The CDR3: CASRRGGPSSGNTIYF. In DNA, the CDR3 is TGTGCCAGTCGCCGGGGGGGGCCGAGCTCTGGAAACACCATATATTTT.

This chain joins TRBV6-6 and TRBJ2-7; D is perhaps TRBD1 (5 bases). The CDR3 length is 14 residues. Per germline, CDR1 MNHNY and CDR2 SVGAGI (reference sequence). Deletions cut 5 bases from V and 3 bases from J, with 14 bases between. CDR3: CASSGSRVSYEQYF. The DNA of the CDR3 is TGTGCCAGCAGTGGGTCCAGGGTCAGCTACGAGCAGTACTTC.

The chain combines TRBV5-1 with TRBJ2-6; no firm D call. Germline lookup yields CDR1 SGHRS and CDR2 YFSETQ. This CDR3 is built from 15 residues. V lost 4 bases to trimming and J lost 0 bases, with 8 bases between them. The CDR3 bases are TGCGCCAGCAGCGTAATTCCCTCTGGGGCCAACGTCCTGACTTTC. Amino acids: CASSVIPSGANVLTF.

This clone was seen a single time. J is TRBJ2-2 and V is TRBV7-2; D may be TRBD2 (5 bases). Germline CDR1 and CDR2: SGHTA and FQGNSA. V was cut by 4 bases and J by 3 bases, with 9 bases left in between. The CDR3 is 14 amino acids. This chain's CDR3 is CASSSTGYTGELFF. DNA of the CDR3: TGTGCCAGCAGCTCGACGGGGTACACCGGGGAGCTGTTTTTT.

The J gene is TRBJ1-6, the V gene TRBV2; no definite D call. Looked up from germline, CDR1 is SNHLY and CDR2 is FYNNEI. The CDR3 consists of 15 residues. With 4 bases removed from V and 7 bases from J, the gap between germline ends came to 14 bases. This chain's CDR3 is CASSGLGGPNSPLHF. The CDR3 DNA sequence: TGTGCCAGCAGTGGTTTAGGCGGGCCCAATTCACCCCTCCACTTT.

This chain uses TRBV27 with TRBJ2-7; D not certain. V was trimmed by 3 bases and J by 2 bases, leaving 17 bases between them. Germline CDR1 MNHEY, CDR2 SMNVEV (reference sequence). The CDR3 length is 16 residues. DNA of the CDR3: TGTGCCAGCAGTTTGAGCCTTATGAGGATTACCTACGAGCAGTACTTC. It yields the protein CASSLSLMRITYEQYF.

This chain joins TRBV13 and TRBJ1-2; D is ambiguous. This CDR3 is 13 amino acids long. V lost 5 bases, J lost 2 bases, and 9 bases lay in between. Germline CDR1 is PRHDT and CDR2 is FYEKMQ (reference sequence). CDR3 loop: CASSDTQNYGYTF. The CDR3 DNA sequence: TGTGCCAGCAGCGACACACAGAACTATGGCTACACCTTC.

The J gene is TRBJ2-7, the V gene TRBV6-1; possibly TRBD1 for D (6 bases). The CDR3 extends over 15 amino acids. V lost 2 bases and J 1 base, leaving 12 bases between the germline ends. CDR1 and CDR2 (germline): MNHNS, SASEGT. The CDR3 here is CASSEPGHLSYEQYF. CDR3 in DNA: TGTGCCAGCAGTGAACCGGGACATCTTTCCTACGAGCAGTACTTC.

The count of this clone is one. The genes are TRBV21-1 and TRBJ2-1; the table assigns TRBD2, which was not confirmed against the DNA. TRBV21-1 counts as a pseudogene. The CDR3 is made up of 15 amino acids. The DNA for the CDR3 is TGTGCCAGCAGCAAAGTACTACCCTTATACAATGAGCAGTTCTTC. Protein sequence: CASSKVLPLYNEQFF.

The chain joins TRBV5-1 to TRBJ2-5; 7 nucleotides line up with TRBD1. V shed 3 bases, J shed 4 bases, and the junction held 3 bases outside the gene matches. This CDR3 is 13 amino acids long. Germline CDR1 SGHRS, CDR2 YFSETQ. The CDR3 reads CASSSGQVETQYF. The CDR3 DNA sequence: TGCGCCAGCAGCTCCGGACAGGTAGAGACCCAGTACTTC.